This TCR beta chain was retrieved from a study of cytomegalovirus exposure and HLA in healthy donors (dated by TCRdb to the late 2010s). In terms of the full investigation: According to an earlier analysis of 587 of the donors, 200 million or so T cells yielded 95 million to 140 million unique TCR beta sequences and around 280 Gb of sequence data. In the later analysis, no new phenotypic data were used to find candidate immune exposures; instead, reliance was placed on TCR beta sequences and their occurrence across donors. Among under 450 genotyped donors of the cohort, an average of roughly 240,000 unique TCR beta nucleotide sequences were sequenced per donor, about a sixth of them non-productive. A later genetic analysis used genome-wide SNP genotypes for about three fifths of the 666 donors, treating that subset as a discovery cohort. To predict cytomegalovirus infection status, the study brought together high-throughput TCR immunosequencing, statistical association of individual TCRs with disease status, and machine learning. Donor age, sex, ethnicity and CMV serostatus were compiled together with the repertoire data. The study used immunosequencing to profile the T cell repertoires of several hundred subjects and linked those repertoires to cytomegalovirus serostatus. About 280 gigabases of sequencing data and approximately 84 million unique TCR sequences were included in an early release covering under 650 HLA-typed donors. Because of strong linkage in the cohort, five DR-DQ haplotypes were treated as single units for association and clustering. The study aimed to test whether signatures of past pathogen exposure could be identified by cataloging public T cell receptors. Along with the roughly 670-subject first cohort, a separate validation cohort of around 110 different subjects was used. Both class I and class II loci were covered by HLA typing, at four-digit resolution. Of the approximately 370 genotyped donors, 75% to 85% were placed in the genetic ancestry cluster associated with self-reported Caucasian donors. A later analysis re-analyzed previously published TCR beta repertoires from about 600 donors and added high-resolution HLA genotyping to study TCR occurrence patterns. Typing coverage varied by locus: roughly 620-640 donors for A, B, C, DRB1 and DQB1; more than 500 for DQA1; about 600 for DPA1; roughly 450 for DPB1. To decide whether each TCR beta V gene segment behaved as functional or pseudogenic, an earlier analysis of approximately 590 of the donors relied on high-throughput TCR beta sequencing. Every discovery cohort repertoire had been produced on one sequencing platform.

The library was built by means of the immunoSEQ multiplex PCR assay. For the multiplex PCR, a mixture combining 60 forward primers for TCR Vbeta segments and 13 reverse primers for TCR Jbeta segments was used. Amplification of the CDR3 region of rearranged TCR beta genes was performed with a multiplex PCR assay on genomic DNA. On the Illumina HiSeq System, the amplified TCR beta libraries were sequenced as 87-base-pair reads. The original methods were these. A later analysis tallied approximately 87 million unique TCR beta chains across the 600 to 700 repertoires, and around 12 million of those chains were shared by two or more donors. Raw reads were error-corrected and collapsed into unique sequences by a nearest-neighbor algorithm in which closely related sequences were merged to remove PCR and sequencing errors. Alignment of CDR3 sequences to IMGT reference sequences was used to assign V, D and J gene segments. For a sequence to be retained, at least a six-nucleotide match to both a V gene segment and a J gene segment was required. Rearrangements were called productive when the CDR3 lacked stop codons and stayed in frame with V and J; all others were non-productive. Following IMGT convention, CDR3 was defined as the stretch from the second conserved V-encoded cysteine to the conserved J-encoded phenylalanine. The earlier analysis of some 550 of the donors excluded any sequence lacking an unambiguous match to a single V gene segment. An earlier analysis of some 610 of the donors called V segments functional above 56.7% productive rearrangements and segregating when the between-donor standard deviation exceeded 5%. A statistical classification framework was built to diagnose cytomegalovirus status from the catalog of TCR beta chain sequences. V and J gene assignment, in a later analysis, came from comparing TCR nucleotide sequences with IMGT/GENE-DB human TR gene sequences. The TCRdist pipeline was used in a later analysis to assign CDR3 sequences and most-parsimonious VDJ recombination scenarios. In a later analysis, each TCR beta chain was defined by its CDR3 amino acid sequence together with its V-gene family, and reads without a unique V-gene family were excluded. In a later analysis, nearly 600 highly shared, low-generation-probability nucleotide sequences were removed to address suspected cross-contamination and a sequencing artifact. In a later analysis, a clonal expansion index for each public chain was calculated from normalized within-repertoire ranks of inferred template counts. In a later analysis, generation probabilities were computed with a VDJ recombination model fitted to out-of-frame rearrangements, and the resulting probabilities were checked against IGoR. In a later analysis, hypergeometric tests were used to score TCR-TCR, TCR-HLA and TCR-CMV co-occurrence, with a repertoire-size bias correction applied to TCR pairs. To estimate false discovery rates, a later analysis permuted the HLA or CMV assignments 20 times. In a later analysis, co-occurring TCRs were grouped with DBSCAN, and TCRdist sequence similarity was added when clustering was performed within HLA-allele-positive subsets. For co-occurrence clustering, repertoires with fewer than 30,000 or more than 120,000 public chains were excluded, along with several repertoires with anomalous nucleotide sharing. Imported from immuneACCESS, the table was reduced by TCRdb to in-frame sequences with V and J called. These copies leave out some clones; in studies compared against another copy, an unresolved V gene accounts for under half, and the cause of the remainder is not known. For V, J and clone size, that table is used; D and trimming come from the DNA. Here the sample has approximately 170,000 clones; approximately 77% occur a single time. The top ten clones comprise 7% to 8.5% of the sample.

Concerning this clone itself: It lacks a known antigen. Base-call qualities are not available, and no considerably larger clone is one nucleotide away.

V is cut back by 9 bases and J by 4 bases, with 10 bases in the junction unmatched. Reading the germline V gene gives CDR1 SNHLY and CDR2 FYNNEI. The CDR3 runs 16 amino acids, cysteine and phenylalanine included. Left in the record is the CDR3 DNA by itself, 48 bases read in frame from the first base. General findings and caveats noted by the study authors: Because counts were too low, some 17 rarely observed V segments, including chromosome 9 orphons, were left out of the earlier analysis of a few hundred of the donors. According to the authors, the approach could potentially be generalized to other disease states and immunological phenotypes. An earlier analysis of approximately 540 of the donors showed that most TCR beta V segments appeared in productive rearrangements either about 87% or about 30% of the time, which broadly matched IMGT annotations. In a later analysis, TCR association rates were found to vary across HLA loci, with the most associated TCRs seen for DRB1 alleles and the fewest for HLA-C alleles. Assigning TCR associations to individual alleles was difficult when HLA alleles, especially DR and DQ, strongly co-occurred. The sequencing pipeline was judged likely to have produced a cluster of highly shared sequence variants as a technical artifact. The classifier was reported to diagnose cytomegalovirus status with high specificity and sensitivity in both the original and validation cohorts. Compared with the approximately 600-donor mean, donors in an Asian-associated ancestry cluster had fewer N-insertions in productive TCRs, according to a later genetic analysis. The study listed 170 or so TCR beta chains as associated with cytomegalovirus. The only immune exposure information available for the cohort was CMV serostatus. The presence/absence analyses assumed that sequencing depth was roughly uniform across donors, and that assumption may not be true. This cohort had only TCR beta chains sequenced, and the lack of alpha or paired-chain data limited which features could be detected. According to a later analysis, parvovirus B19, influenza, CMV and Epstein-Barr virus appeared linked to several top co-occurrence clusters. Because HLA typing was unavailable for some donors at each locus, only the typed subset was used in association tests. In vitro tests confirmed that a few of the cytomegalovirus-associated TCR beta chains recognize cytomegalovirus antigens. Because the 87-base-pair reads could not distinguish some IMGT-functional V segments, including TRBV6-2 and TRBV6-3, those segments were excluded. In a later genetic analysis, a missense DCLRE1C variant was associated with V-gene and J-gene trimming of TCR beta chains, and the association was replicated in an independent cohort. A further reported finding was that TCR beta sequences accurately predicted the HLA-A and HLA-B alleles for most subjects in the first cohort. In a later analysis, HLA-associated TCR beta chains were found to be more clonally expanded and to have lower generation probabilities than equally common non-associated chains. At a false discovery rate of 0.05, a later analysis linked around 15,000 TCR beta sequences to specific HLA alleles. According to a later analysis, most CMV-associated TCR beta chains appeared to be HLA-restricted, and the HLA associations seemed to be driven largely by CMV exposure. Correlated functional status among segregating V segments might reflect linkage disequilibrium, but an unknown experimental factor could not be ruled out. While some public TCRs were present in many individuals, most TCR sequences turned up only very rarely across donors.

In total, approximately 700 healthy bone marrow donors made up the cohort. All cohort members were sampled while nominally healthy, although unrecorded immune exposures were likely present. The donor tested CMV seropositive, placing the donor among the approximately 290 seropositive members of the cohort. A peripheral blood sample was collected from each donor, and TCR beta sequencing was performed on peripheral blood mononuclear cells. The Qiagen DNeasy Blood Extraction Kit was used to extract genomic DNA from the blood cell samples. The clonotype originates from a male donor in good health and CMV-seropositive. Rearrangement joined TRBV2 to TRBJ2-3, and 13 bases in between align with TRBD2. Source material: PBMCs. The sequenced DNA: TGTGCCAGGGCCGTACTAGCGGGGGGGCCCCCAGATACGCAGTATTTT. Its translation is CARAVLAGGPPDTQYF.